Included here is one T cell receptor (beta chain) sequence, with context. Sequencing used immunoSEQ multiplex PCR; TCRdb keeps in-frame clones, though not all of them. Seen here are 190,000 or so clones, just under 90% observed once, and the top ten hold less than 1.5%. This entry comes from a study of blood T cell repertoires in COVID-19. Study summary: Specimens from acute and convalescent COVID-19 originated in the United States, Italy and Spain.

The cohort comprised adults aged roughly 18 to 95 years residing in 20 to 25 US areas. Cohort placement rested on clinical history that participants reported themselves. Two negative PCRs, clearance, or symptom resolution had been documented for recovered Cohort 3 donors. The V end lost 3 bases, the J end lost 2 bases, and 4 bases lay between the germline ends. This CDR3 is 12 amino acids long. The chain combines TRBV12-3 or TRBV12-4 with TRBJ1-2; D unclear. The sequence was obtained from a man aged 30 to 39 who had recovered from COVID-19. The specimen sequenced was PBMCs or T cells enriched from blood (not recorded which). CDR3 in amino acids: CASSFQNYGYTF. For the CDR3, the DNA is TGTGCCAGCAGTTTCCAGAACTATGGCTACACCTTC.